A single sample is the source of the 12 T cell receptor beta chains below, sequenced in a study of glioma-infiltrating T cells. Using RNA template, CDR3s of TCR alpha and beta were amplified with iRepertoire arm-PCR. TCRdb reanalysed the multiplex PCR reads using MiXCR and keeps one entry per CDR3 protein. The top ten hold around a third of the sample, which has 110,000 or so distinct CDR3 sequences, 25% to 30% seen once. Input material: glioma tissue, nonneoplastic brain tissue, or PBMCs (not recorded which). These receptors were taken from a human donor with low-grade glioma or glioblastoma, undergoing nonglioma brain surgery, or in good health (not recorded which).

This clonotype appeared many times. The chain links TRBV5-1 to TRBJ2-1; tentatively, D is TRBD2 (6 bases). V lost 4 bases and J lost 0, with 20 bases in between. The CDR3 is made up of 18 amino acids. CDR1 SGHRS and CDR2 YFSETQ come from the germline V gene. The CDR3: CASSGGTFLQSSYNEQFF. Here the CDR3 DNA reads TGCGCCAGCAGCGGAGGGACTTTTCTTCAGAGCTCCTACAATGAGCAGTTCTTC.

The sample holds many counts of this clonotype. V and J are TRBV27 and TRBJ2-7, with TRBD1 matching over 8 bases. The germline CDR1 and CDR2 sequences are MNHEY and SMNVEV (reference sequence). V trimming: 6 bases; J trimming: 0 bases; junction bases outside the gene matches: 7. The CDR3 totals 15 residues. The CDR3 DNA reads TGTGCCAGCAGCTGGACAGGGAGAAGCTCCTACGAGCAGTACTTC. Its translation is CASSWTGRSSYEQYF.

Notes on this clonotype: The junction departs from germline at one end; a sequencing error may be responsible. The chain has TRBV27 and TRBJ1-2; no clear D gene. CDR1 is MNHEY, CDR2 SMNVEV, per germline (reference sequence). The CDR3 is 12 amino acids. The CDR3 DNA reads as TGTGCAAGCAGCATGAGTGGGGTTCGCTACACCTTC. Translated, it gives CASSMSGVRYTF.

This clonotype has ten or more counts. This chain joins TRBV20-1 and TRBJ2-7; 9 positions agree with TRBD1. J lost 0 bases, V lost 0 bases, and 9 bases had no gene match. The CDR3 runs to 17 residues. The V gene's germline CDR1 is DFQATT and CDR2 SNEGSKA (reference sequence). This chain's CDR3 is CSARDSRRQGVSYEQYF. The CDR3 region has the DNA TGCAGTGCTAGAGATAGTCGGAGACAGGGGGTCTCCTACGAGCAGTACTTC.

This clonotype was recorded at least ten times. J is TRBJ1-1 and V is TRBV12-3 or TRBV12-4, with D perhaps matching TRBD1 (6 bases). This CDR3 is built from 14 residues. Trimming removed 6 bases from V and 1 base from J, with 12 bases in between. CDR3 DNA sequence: TGTGCCAGCAGAAACCGGGACAAGAACACTGAAGCTTTCTTT. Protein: CASRNRDKNTEAFF.

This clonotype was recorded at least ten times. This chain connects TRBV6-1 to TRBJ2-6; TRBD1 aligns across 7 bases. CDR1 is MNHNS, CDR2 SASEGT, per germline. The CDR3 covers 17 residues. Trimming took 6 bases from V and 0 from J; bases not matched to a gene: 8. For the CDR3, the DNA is TGTGCCAGCAGCTTGACAGGGACCCACTCTGGGGCCAACGTCCTGACTTTC. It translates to CASSLTGTHSGANVLTF.

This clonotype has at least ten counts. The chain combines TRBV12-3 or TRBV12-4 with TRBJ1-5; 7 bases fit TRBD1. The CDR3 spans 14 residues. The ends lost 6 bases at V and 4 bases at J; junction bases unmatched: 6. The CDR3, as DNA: TGTGCCAGCAGCCAGGGACAGCCGAATCAGCCCCAGCATTTT. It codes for CASSQGQPNQPQHF.

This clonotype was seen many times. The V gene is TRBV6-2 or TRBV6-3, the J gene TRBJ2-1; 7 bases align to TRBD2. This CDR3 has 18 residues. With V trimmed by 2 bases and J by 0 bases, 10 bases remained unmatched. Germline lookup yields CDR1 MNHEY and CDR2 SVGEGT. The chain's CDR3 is CASSYRDYHVSSYNEQFF. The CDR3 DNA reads TGTGCCAGCAGTTACCGGGACTACCATGTTAGCTCCTACAATGAGCAGTTCTTC.

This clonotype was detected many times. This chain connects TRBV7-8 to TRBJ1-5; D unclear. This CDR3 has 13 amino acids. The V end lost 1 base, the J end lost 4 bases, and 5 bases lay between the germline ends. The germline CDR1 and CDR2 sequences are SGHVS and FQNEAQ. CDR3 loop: CASSLERNQPQHF. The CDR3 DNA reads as TGTGCCAGCAGCTTAGAAAGGAATCAGCCCCAGCATTTT.

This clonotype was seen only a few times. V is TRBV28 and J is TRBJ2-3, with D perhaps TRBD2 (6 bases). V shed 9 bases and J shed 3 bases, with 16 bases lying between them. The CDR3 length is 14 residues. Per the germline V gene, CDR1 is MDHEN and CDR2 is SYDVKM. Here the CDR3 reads CASSTGEGTDTQYF. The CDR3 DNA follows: TGTGCCAGTAGTACGGGGGAAGGAACAGATACGCAGTATTTT. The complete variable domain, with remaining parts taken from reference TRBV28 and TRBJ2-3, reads DVKVTQSSRYLVKRTGEKVFLECVQDMDHENMFWYRQDPGLGLRLIYFSYDVKMKEKGDIPEGYSVSREKKERFSLILESASTNQTSMYLCASSTGEGTDTQYFGPGTRLTVL.

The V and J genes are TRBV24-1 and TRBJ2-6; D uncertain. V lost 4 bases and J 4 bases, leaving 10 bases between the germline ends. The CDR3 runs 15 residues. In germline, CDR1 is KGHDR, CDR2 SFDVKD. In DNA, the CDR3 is TGTGCCACCAGTGACTTCGGGTCAGGGGCCAACGTCCTGACTTTC. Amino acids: CATSDFGSGANVLTF.

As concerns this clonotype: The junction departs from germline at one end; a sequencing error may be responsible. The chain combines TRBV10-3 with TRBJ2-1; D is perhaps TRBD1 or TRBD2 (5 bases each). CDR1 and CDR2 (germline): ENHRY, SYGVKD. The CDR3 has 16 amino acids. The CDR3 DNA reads TGTGTCATCAGTTTATGGTACCACGGGACCTACAATGTACAGTTCTTC. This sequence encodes CVISLWYHGTYNVQFF.